This T cell receptor (beta chain) is drawn from a study of identical twins. General study points: While abundant cord blood beta clonotypes carried fewer insertions, memory repertoires showed no such pattern. Sequences that were beta out-of-frame showed weaker excess twin sharing.

This clonotype came up a few times. Its cognate antigen is unknown. MiXCR was run by TCRdb on the 5' RACE reads, yielding one entry per CDR3 protein. The repertoire holds about 730,000 distinct CDR3 sequences, with about 20% as singletons. J lost 6 bases, V lost 4 bases, and 4 bases had no gene match. The CDR3 has 13 amino acids. The germline V gene encodes CDR1 MNHEY and CDR2 SVGEGT. The same data also went into a second study, on T cells expressing NK-cell markers. That source adds: Dominant NKG2C+ clonotypes made up roughly 1.0-7.5% of CD8+ T cells in several donors.

The sequenced material came from PBMCs. The TCR originated in a woman under 30 in good health. The gene calls are TRBV6-2 or TRBV6-3 and TRBJ2-7; 9 bases align to TRBD1. This CDR3 reads CASSSGTGFEQYF. The CDR3 nucleotides read TGTGCCAGCAGTTCCGGGACAGGGTTCGAGCAGTACTTC.